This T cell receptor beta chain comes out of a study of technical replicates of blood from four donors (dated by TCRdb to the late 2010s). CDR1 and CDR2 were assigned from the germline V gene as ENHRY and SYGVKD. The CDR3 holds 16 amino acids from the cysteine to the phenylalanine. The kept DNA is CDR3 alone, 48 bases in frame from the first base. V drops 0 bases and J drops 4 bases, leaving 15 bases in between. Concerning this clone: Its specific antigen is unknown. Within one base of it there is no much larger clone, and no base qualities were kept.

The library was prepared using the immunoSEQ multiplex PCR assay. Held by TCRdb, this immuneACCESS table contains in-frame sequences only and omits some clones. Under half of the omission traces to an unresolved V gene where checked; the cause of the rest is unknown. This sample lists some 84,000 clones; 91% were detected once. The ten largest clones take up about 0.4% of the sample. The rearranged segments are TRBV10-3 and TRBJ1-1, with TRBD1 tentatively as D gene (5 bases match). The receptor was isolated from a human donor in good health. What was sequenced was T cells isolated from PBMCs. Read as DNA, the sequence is TGTGCCATCAGTGAGTCCGGCAGGGATTCTGGCACTGAAGCTTTCTTT. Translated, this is CAISESGRDSGTEAFF.